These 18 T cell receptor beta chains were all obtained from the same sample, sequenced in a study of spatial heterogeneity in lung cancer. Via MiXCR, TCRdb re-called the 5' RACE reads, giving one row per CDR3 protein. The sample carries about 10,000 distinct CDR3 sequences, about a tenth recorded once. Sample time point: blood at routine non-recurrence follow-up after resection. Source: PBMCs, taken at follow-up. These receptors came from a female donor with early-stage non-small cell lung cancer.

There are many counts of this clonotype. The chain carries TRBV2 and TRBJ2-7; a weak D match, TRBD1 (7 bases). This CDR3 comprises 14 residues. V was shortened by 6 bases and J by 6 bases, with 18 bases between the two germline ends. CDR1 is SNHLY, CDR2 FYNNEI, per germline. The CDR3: CASSTDREVVEQYF. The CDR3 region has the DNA TGTGCCAGCAGCACAGACAGGGAGGTGGTCGAGCAGTACTTC.

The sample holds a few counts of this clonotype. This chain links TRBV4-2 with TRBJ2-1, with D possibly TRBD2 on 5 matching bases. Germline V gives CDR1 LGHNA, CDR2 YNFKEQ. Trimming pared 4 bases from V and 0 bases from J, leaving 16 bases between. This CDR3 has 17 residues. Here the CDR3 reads CASSLDYPMSSYNEQFF. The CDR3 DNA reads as TGTGCCAGCAGCCTTGACTACCCAATGAGCTCCTACAATGAGCAGTTCTTC.

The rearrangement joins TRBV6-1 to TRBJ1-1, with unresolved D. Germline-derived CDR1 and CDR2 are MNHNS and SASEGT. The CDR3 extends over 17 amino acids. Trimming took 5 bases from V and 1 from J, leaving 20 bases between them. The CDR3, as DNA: TGTGCCAGCAGTAGCGGAATTCAGCTCAATAGGAACACTGAAGCTTTCTTT. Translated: CASSSGIQLNRNTEAFF.

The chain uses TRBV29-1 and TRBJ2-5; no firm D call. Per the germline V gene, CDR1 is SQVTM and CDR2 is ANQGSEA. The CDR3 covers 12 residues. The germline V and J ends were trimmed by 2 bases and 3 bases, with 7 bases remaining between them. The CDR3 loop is CSVERLEETQYF. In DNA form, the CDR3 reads TGCAGCGTTGAACGGCTAGAAGAGACCCAGTACTTC.

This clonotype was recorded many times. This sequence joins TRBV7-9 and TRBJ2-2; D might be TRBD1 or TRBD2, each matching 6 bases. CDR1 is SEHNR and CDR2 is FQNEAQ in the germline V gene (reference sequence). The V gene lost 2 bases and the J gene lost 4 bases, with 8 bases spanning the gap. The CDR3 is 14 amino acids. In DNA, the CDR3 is TGTGCCAGCAGCTTAAAGGGGGGCACCGGGGAGCTGTTTTTT. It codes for CASSLKGGTGELFF. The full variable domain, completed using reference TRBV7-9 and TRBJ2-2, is DTGVSQNPRHKITKRGQNVTFRCDPISEHNRLYWYRQTLGQGPEFLTYFQNEAQLEKSRLLSDRFSAERPKGSFSTLEIQRTEQGDSAMYLCASSLKGGTGELFFGEGSRLTVL.

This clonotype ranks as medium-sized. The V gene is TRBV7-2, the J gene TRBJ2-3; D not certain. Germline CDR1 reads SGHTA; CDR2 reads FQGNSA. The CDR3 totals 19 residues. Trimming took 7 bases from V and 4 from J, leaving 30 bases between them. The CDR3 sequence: CASTMVLYRFKRVPDTQYF. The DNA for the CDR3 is TGTGCCAGCACTATGGTACTATATCGATTTAAACGCGTCCCAGATACGCAGTATTTT.

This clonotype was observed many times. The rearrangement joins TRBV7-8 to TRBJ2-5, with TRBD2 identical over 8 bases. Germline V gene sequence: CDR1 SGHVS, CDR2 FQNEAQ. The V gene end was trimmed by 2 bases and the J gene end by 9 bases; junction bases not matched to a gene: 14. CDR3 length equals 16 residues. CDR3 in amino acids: CASSLQDQAGAPAQYF. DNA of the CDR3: TGTGCCAGCAGCTTACAGGATCAAGCGGGGGCCCCGGCCCAGTACTTC.

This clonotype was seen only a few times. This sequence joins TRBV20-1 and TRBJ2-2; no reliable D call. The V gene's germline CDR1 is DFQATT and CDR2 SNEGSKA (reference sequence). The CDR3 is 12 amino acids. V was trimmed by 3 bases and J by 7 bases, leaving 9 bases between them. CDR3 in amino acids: CSASPPRGELFF. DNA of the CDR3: TGCAGTGCTAGTCCTCCTCGCGGGGAGCTGTTTTTT.

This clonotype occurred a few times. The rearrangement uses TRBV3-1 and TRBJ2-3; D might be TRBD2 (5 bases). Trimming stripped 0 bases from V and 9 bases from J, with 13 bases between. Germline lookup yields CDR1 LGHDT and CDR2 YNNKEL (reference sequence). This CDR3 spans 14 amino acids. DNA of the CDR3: TGTGCCAGCAGCCAAGATCTAGGACTGTCGACGCAGTATTTT. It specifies CASSQDLGLSTQYF.

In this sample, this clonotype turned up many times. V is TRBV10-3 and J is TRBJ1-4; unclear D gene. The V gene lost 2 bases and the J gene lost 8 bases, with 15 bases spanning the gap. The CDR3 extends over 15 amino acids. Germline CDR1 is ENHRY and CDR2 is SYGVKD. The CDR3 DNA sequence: TGTGCCATCAGTGAGGGACGTGGAATAGGAGAAAAACTGTTTTTT. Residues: CAISEGRGIGEKLFF.

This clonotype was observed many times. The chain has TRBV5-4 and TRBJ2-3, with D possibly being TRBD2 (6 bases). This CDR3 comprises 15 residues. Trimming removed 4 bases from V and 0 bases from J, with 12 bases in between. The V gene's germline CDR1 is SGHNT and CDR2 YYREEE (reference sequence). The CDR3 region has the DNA TGTGCCAGCAGCGTCGCGGGGACTAGCACAGATACGCAGTATTTT. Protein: CASSVAGTSTDTQYF.

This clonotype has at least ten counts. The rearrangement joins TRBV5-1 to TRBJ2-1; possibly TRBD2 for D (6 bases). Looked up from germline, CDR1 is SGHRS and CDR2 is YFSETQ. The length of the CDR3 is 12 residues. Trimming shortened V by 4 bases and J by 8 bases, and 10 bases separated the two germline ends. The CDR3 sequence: CASSGGSYEQFF. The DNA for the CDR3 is TGCGCCAGCAGCGGAGGGAGTTATGAGCAGTTCTTC. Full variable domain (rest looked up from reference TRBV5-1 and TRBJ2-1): KAGVTQTPRYLIKTRGQQVTLSCSPISGHRSVSWYQQTPGQGLQFLFEYFSETQRNKGNFPGRFSGRQFSNSRSEMNVSTLELGDSALYLCASSGGSYEQFFGPGTRLTVL.

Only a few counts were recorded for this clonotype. CDR3 sequence: CASSPGALLGYTF. As DNA, the CDR3 is TGTGCCAGCAGTCCAGGGGCCCTCTTAGGCTACACCTTC. V and J are TRBV28 and TRBJ1-2; perhaps TRBD1 as D (6 bases). The CDR3 loop spans 13 amino acids. V lost 5 bases and J lost 8, with 15 bases in between. Germline V CDR1 and CDR2: MDHEN, SYDVKM.

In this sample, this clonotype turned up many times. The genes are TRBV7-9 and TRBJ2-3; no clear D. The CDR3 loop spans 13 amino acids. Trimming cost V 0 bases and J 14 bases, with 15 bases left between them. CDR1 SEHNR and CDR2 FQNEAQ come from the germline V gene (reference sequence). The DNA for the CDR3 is TGTGCCAGCAGCTTAGCGCTGGCTCATCCCCGGTATTTT. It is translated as CASSLALAHPRYF. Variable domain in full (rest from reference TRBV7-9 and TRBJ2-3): DTGVSQNPRHKITKRGQNVTFRCDPISEHNRLYWYRQTLGQGPEFLTYFQNEAQLEKSRLLSDRFSAERPKGSFSTLEIQRTEQGDSAMYLCASSLALAHPRYFGPGTRLTVL.

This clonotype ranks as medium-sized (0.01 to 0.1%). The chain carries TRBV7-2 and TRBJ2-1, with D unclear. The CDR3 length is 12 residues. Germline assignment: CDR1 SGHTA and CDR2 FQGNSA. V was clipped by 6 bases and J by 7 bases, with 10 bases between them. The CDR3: CASSRQRNEQFF. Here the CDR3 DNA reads TGTGCCAGCAGTCGTCAGAGGAATGAGCAGTTCTTC. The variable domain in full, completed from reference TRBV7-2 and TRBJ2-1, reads GAGVSQSPSNKVTEKGKDVELRCDPISGHTALYWYRQSLGQGLEFLIYFQGNSAPDKSGLPSDRFSAERTGGSVSTLTIQRTQQEDSAVYLCASSRQRNEQFFGPGTRLTVL.

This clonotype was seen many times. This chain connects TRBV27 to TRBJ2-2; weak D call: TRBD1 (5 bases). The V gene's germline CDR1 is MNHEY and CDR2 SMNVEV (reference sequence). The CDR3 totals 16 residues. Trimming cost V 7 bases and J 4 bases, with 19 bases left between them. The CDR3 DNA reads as TGTGCCAGCACCCTCCTAGGACACGCGAGCACCGGGGAGCTGTTTTTT. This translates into CASTLLGHASTGELFF.

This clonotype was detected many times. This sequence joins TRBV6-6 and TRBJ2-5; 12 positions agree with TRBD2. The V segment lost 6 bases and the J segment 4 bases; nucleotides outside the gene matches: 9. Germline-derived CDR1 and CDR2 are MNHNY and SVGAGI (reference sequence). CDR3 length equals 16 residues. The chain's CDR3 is CASSFDTGLAGETQYF. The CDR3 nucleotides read TGTGCCAGCAGCTTCGACACGGGACTAGCGGGAGAGACCCAGTACTTC.

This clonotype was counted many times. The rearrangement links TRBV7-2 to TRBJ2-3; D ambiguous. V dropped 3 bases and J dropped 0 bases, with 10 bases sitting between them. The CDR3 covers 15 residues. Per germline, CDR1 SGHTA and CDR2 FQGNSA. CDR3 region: CASSFPDMSTDTQYF. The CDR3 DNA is TGTGCCAGCAGCTTCCCAGATATGAGCACAGATACGCAGTATTTT.